This T cell receptor (beta chain) was found in a study of T cells in localized non-small cell lung cancer. Assay: immunoSEQ multiplex PCR; the TCRdb copy retains only in-frame clones and omits some. The repertoire holds about 28,000 clones, with around 93% as singletons. V lost 10 bases and J lost 5; bases outside the gene matches: 13. The CDR3 loop spans 14 amino acids. CDR1 SNHLY and CDR2 FYNNEI come from the germline V gene. Study findings and constraints: Sequencing, confined to only one tumor region, leaves heterogeneity possible.

As regards this clone: The antigen is not known.

The sample was peripheral blood, taken before any cancer treatment. This sequence joins TRBV2 and TRBJ2-7; 8 nucleotides line up with TRBD1. The TCR comes from a female donor over 55 with stage I lung adenocarcinoma. The CDR3 nucleotides are TGTGCCATCCCGAGGGGACAGGAGCTCCACGAGCAGTACTTC. Translated: CAIPRGQELHEQYF.